This entry is about one T cell receptor beta chain. Profiled with immunoSEQ multiplex PCR; TCRdb holds only in-frame clones, not every one. Here the sample spans over 80,000 clones, 74% being singletons. These data belong to a study of blood T cell repertoires in COVID-19. Across the study: T cells, B-cell-depleted T cells, or PBMCs provided the cDNA or gDNA that served as material.

The trim removed 0 bases at V and 2 bases at J, leaving 4 bases unmatched. The germline V gene has CDR1 SGHTA and CDR2 FQGNSA. This CDR3 has 16 residues. The TCR comes from a man between 65 and 79 years old with COVID-19, enrolled during active disease. The sequenced material came from peripheral blood. The V gene is TRBV7-2, the J gene TRBJ1-5; TRBD1 matches at 7 bases. The CDR3 is CASSLAGQAGNQPQHF. CDR3 in DNA: TGTGCCAGCAGCTTAGCCGGACAGGCGGGCAATCAGCCCCAGCATTTT.